The clone carrying this T cell receptor (beta chain) appeared a few times. Its target is not known. The ends lost 1 base at V and 0 bases at J; junction bases unmatched: 8. The CDR3 has 18 residues. This sample is drawn from a study of T-cell memory formation after mild COVID-19. Study-wide points: Second-wave clones with a day 37 peak had unconfirmed SARS-CoV-2 specificity. Clones contracting over day 15 to 85 were CD4/CD8 balanced, with later expanders leaning CD4+.

Libraries for TCRalpha and TCRbeta carried sample barcodes and unique molecular identifiers via 5'RACE. In TCRdb, the 5' RACE reads were re-called with MiXCR into one record per CDR3 protein. The sample contains hundreds of thousands of distinct CDR3 sequences, roughly 18% of which appear only once. The sample consisted of PBMCs or a T cell subset sorted from them (not recorded which). V and J are TRBV12-3 or TRBV12-4 and TRBJ2-1, with 8 nucleotides matching TRBD2. The TCR originated in an adult woman who had mild COVID-19 (a few samples of this study predate the infection). Cell type and time point are not known. The CDR3, as DNA: TGTGCCAGCAGTTTAGGTTTAGGGCGGGGGGTCTCCTACAATGAGCAGTTCTTC. It specifies CASSLGLGRGVSYNEQFF.